A single sample gave rise to the 15 T cell receptor beta chains below, sequenced in a study of CD4 T cells in relation to SARS-CoV-2 and coronaviruses. Profiled with immunoSEQ multiplex PCR; TCRdb holds only in-frame clones, not every one. The repertoire consists of about 37,000 clones, with approximately 83% occurring once and the leading ten covering around 3.3%. The sample consisted of memory CD4+ T cells from PBMCs. The receptors originated from an adult with COVID-19.

V usage is TRBV1 and J usage is TRBJ1-1. TRBV1 is termed a pseudogene. The CDR3 is 16 residues long. The CDR3 bases are TGCACCAGCAGCCAAAAGATCCGGGGGAATGGCACTGAAGCTTTCTTT. Protein: CTSSQKIRGNGTEAFF.

Comment on this clone: Other DNA sequences of this sample code for an identical CDR3. The gene calls are TRBV29-1 and TRBJ1-2; the match to TRBD1 covers 7 bases. The V gene end was trimmed by 1 base and the J gene end by 4 bases; junction bases not matched to a gene: 6. The CDR3 contains 14 residues. Germline V gene data show CDR1 as SQVTM and CDR2 as ANQGSEA. CDR3 sequence reads: CSVEATGRIYGYTF. CDR3 DNA: TGCAGCGTTGAAGCGACAGGGAGGATCTATGGCTACACCTTC.

This sequence joins TRBV7-8 and TRBJ2-1, with no clear D. The CDR3 totals 15 residues. Between the trimmed V and J ends, which lost 1 base and 5 bases, there was a span of 12 bases. The germline gives CDR1 SGHVS, CDR2 FQNEAQ. The CDR3, as DNA: TGTGCCAGCAGCTTAGGGCTCCCGCCGAACAATGAGCAGTTCTTC. Protein: CASSLGLPPNNEQFF. Drawing the rest from reference TRBV7-8 and TRBJ2-1, the complete variable domain is GAGVSQSPRYKVAKRGQDVALRCDPISGHVSLFWYQQALGQGPEFLTYFQNEAQLDKSGLPSDRFFAERPEGSVSTLKIQRTQQEDSAVYLCASSLGLPPNNEQFFGPGTRLTVL.

The CDR3 is CASSLMGPGQGTDTQYF. DNA of the CDR3: TGTGCCAGCAGCTTAATGGGCCCGGGACAGGGGACAGATACGCAGTATTTT. The chain uses TRBV7-2 and TRBJ2-3, with TRBD1 identical over 10 bases. Losses at the gene ends were 2 bases for V and 3 bases for J; bases not matched to a gene: 8. Germline CDR1 and CDR2: SGHTA and FQGNSA. This CDR3 comprises 17 residues.

V usage is TRBV6-5 and J usage is TRBJ1-5; D might be TRBD1 (6 bases). Deletions cut 7 bases from V and 2 bases from J, with 12 bases between. The CDR3 covers 14 residues. In germline, CDR1 is MNHEY, CDR2 SVGAGI. CDR3: CASNRAIGNQPQHF. The CDR3 DNA follows: TGTGCCAGCAACAGGGCCATCGGCAATCAGCCCCAGCATTTT.

This clone showed up just once. This chain joins TRBV29-1 and TRBJ1-2, with D unresolved. The V end lost 8 bases, the J end lost 8 bases, and 24 bases lay between the germline ends. This CDR3 is 14 amino acids long. CDR1 is SQVTM, CDR2 ANQGSEA, per germline. In DNA form, the CDR3 reads TGCAGCTTCCGACGAGACTCCGCTTTCCGGGGCTACACCTTC. As protein: CSFRRDSAFRGYTF.

The chain combines TRBV27 with TRBJ2-7; D is undetermined. V was shortened by 2 bases and J by 7 bases, with 15 bases between the two germline ends. CDR1 and CDR2 from the germline V gene are MNHEY and SMNVEV (reference sequence). The CDR3 contains 14 residues. CDR3 sequence: CASSLGVPLYEQYF. Written as DNA, the CDR3 is TGTGCCAGCAGTTTAGGGGTTCCCCTCTATGAGCAGTACTTC.

The chain has TRBV2 and TRBJ2-7; TRBD2 matches 7 bases. The CDR3 has 14 residues. CDR1 and CDR2 from the germline V gene are SNHLY and FYNNEI. Trimming took 4 bases from V and 6 from J; bases not matched to a gene: 9. CDR3 sequence (DNA): TGTGCCAGCAGTGGACTAGCCCCGCTTGGCGAGCAGTACTTC. Encoded protein: CASSGLAPLGEQYF. Using reference TRBV2 and TRBJ2-7 for the parts outside the CDR3, the full variable domain is EPEVTQTPSHQVTQMGQEVILRCVPISNHLYFYWYRQILGQKVEFLVSFYNNEISEKSEIFDDQFSVERPDGSNFTLKIRSTKLEDSAMYFCASSGLAPLGEQYFGPGTRLTVT.

This clone was seen more than once but under ten times. This chain uses TRBV2 with TRBJ2-2, with no clear D. The CDR3 length is 12 residues. V was pared by 9 bases and J by 7 bases, with 12 bases between. Germline V lookup: CDR1 SNHLY, CDR2 FYNNEI. Here the CDR3 DNA reads TGTGCCAGTAGGAGAGGTTTCGGGGAGCTGTTTTTT. Protein sequence: CASRRGFGELFF.

The chain uses TRBV6-2 or TRBV6-3 and TRBJ1-5; tentatively, D is TRBD1 (6 bases). Germline assignment: CDR1 MNHEY and CDR2 SVGEGT. This CDR3 region has 15 residues. The V and J ends lost 0 bases and 2 bases respectively, with 8 bases between them. The CDR3 bases are TGTGCCAGCAGTTACTCGGGGGCACGCAATCAGCCCCAGCATTTT. Protein: CASSYSGARNQPQHF.

This clone showed up just once. V is TRBV27 and J is TRBJ2-7, with 9 nucleotides matching TRBD1. Germline V CDR1 and CDR2: MNHEY, SMNVEV (reference sequence). The trim removed 3 bases at V and 6 bases at J, leaving 12 bases unmatched. This CDR3 is built from 16 residues. CDR3 in amino acids: CASSFEQGAKPGEQYF. The CDR3 DNA reads as TGTGCCAGCAGTTTTGAACAGGGGGCGAAACCCGGCGAGCAGTACTTC.

The genes are TRBV6-5 and TRBJ2-1; 7 bases agree with TRBD2. Unmatched junction bases numbered 8, after V lost 6 bases and J lost 3 bases. The CDR3 is made up of 15 amino acids. Per germline, CDR1 MNHEY and CDR2 SVGAGI. CDR3 in amino acids: CASRKAGSDYNEQFF. The CDR3 nucleotides read TGTGCCAGCAGAAAAGCGGGATCGGACTACAATGAGCAGTTCTTC.

V gene TRBV2 combines with J gene TRBJ2-5; 14 nucleotides align to TRBD2. Germline V gene data show CDR1 as SNHLY and CDR2 as FYNNEI. V gave up 5 bases and J gave up 2 bases; unmatched junction bases: 7. The CDR3 is 17 residues long. The CDR3 sequence: CASSLGLAGDYQETQYF. The CDR3 DNA follows: TGTGCCAGCAGTCTGGGACTAGCGGGGGATTATCAAGAGACCCAGTACTTC.

This chain uses TRBV7-6 with TRBJ2-2, with 8 bases lining up with TRBD2. The CDR3 contains 15 residues. Germline V gene data show CDR1 as SGHVS and CDR2 as FNYEAQ. The trim removed 5 bases at V and 3 bases at J, leaving 5 bases unmatched. The CDR3 DNA reads TGTGCCAGCAGCAACGTAGCGGGATACACCGGGGAGCTGTTTTTT. Its protein product is CASSNVAGYTGELFF.

The chain carries TRBV6-2 or TRBV6-3 and TRBJ1-6; D is uncertain. Trimming removed 3 bases from V and 6 bases from J, with 21 bases in between. The CDR3 contains 18 residues. Germline loops: CDR1 MNHEY, CDR2 SVGEGT. The CDR3, as DNA: TGTGCCAGCAGTTATCTGAGGTTGCGAACAAGGAGTAATTCACCCCTCCACTTT. As protein: CASSYLRLRTRSNSPLHF.